The 12 T cell receptor beta chains given below trace back to one sample, sequenced in a study of blood T cell repertoires in COVID-19. TCRdb keeps only in-frame clones here, not all; method: immunoSEQ multiplex PCR. The table lists a few hundred thousand clones, 86% of them singletons. What was sequenced was peripheral blood. These receptor sequences come from a man aged 30 to 45 with active or convalescent COVID-19.

The rearrangement joins TRBV5-1 to TRBJ1-2, with 10 nucleotides matching TRBD1. Germline assignment: CDR1 SGHRS and CDR2 YFSETQ. The J segment lost 8 bases and the V segment lost 5 bases, leaving 9 bases of the junction unmatched. The CDR3 has 14 residues. The CDR3 DNA reads TGCGCCAGCAGGCCTACCGGGACAGGGGACGGCTACACCTTC. Translating gives CASRPTGTGDGYTF.

The J gene is TRBJ2-3, the V gene TRBV5-1, with D perhaps TRBD2 (7 bases). CDR3 length equals 14 residues. The germline CDR1 and CDR2 sequences are SGHRS and YFSETQ. V lost 7 bases to trimming and J lost 0 bases, with 12 bases between them. CDR3 nucleotides: TGCGCCAGCGTCTCGGGGGGCAGCACAGATACGCAGTATTTT. It specifies CASVSGGSTDTQYF.

J is TRBJ2-2 and V is TRBV4-3; tentative D call: TRBD1 (6 bases). The length of the CDR3 is 16 residues. Trimming took 1 base from V and 0 from J, leaving 9 bases between them. Germline V CDR1 and CDR2: LGHNA, YSLEER. CDR3 residues: CASSQGTDTNTGELFF. CDR3 DNA: TGCGCCAGCAGCCAAGGGACAGATACGAACACCGGGGAGCTGTTTTTT.

The sample holds a few counts of this clone. This chain links TRBV2 with TRBJ2-1, with 10 bases that match TRBD2. After removal of 9 bases from V and 2 bases from J, the junction contained 10 bases not matched to a gene. CDR1 and CDR2 from the germline V gene are SNHLY and FYNNEI. This CDR3 contains 16 residues. The CDR3 nucleotides read TGTGCCAGTCATTCACTACTAGCGGGGACCTACAATGAGCAGTTCTTC. Its translation is CASHSLLAGTYNEQFF.

This rearrangement joins TRBV6-2 or TRBV6-3 to TRBJ2-3; TRBD2 matches 11 bases. Germline CDR1 and CDR2: MNHEY and SVGEGT. This CDR3 has 18 residues. Trimming at V came to 0 bases and at J to 2 bases, leaving 7 bases not matched to a gene. The CDR3 nucleotides read TGTGCCAGCAGTTACTCAGACCCTAGCGGGGGGTACACAGATACGCAGTATTTT. Its protein product is CASSYSDPSGGYTDTQYF.

The chain uses TRBV7-2 and TRBJ2-5, with 7 bases aligning to TRBD1. From germline, CDR1 is SGHTA and CDR2 FQGNSA. With V trimmed by 2 bases and J by 2 bases, 2 bases remained unmatched. CDR3 size: 14 residues. CDR3 in amino acids: CASSLTQGQETQYF. CDR3 nucleotides: TGTGCCAGCAGCTTAACACAGGGGCAAGAGACCCAGTACTTC.

This chain joins TRBV29-1 and TRBJ1-3, with D perhaps TRBD1 (5 bases). Germline lookup yields CDR1 SQVTM and CDR2 ANQGSEA. Trimming left V 5 bases short and J 0 bases short, with 8 bases between. The CDR3 length is 13 residues. The CDR3 is CSVSGTSGNTIYF. In DNA form, the CDR3 reads TGCAGCGTTAGCGGGACCTCTGGAAACACCATATATTTT. Supplemented by reference TRBV29-1 and TRBJ1-3, the full variable domain reads SAVISQKPSRDICQRGTSLTIQCQVDSQVTMMFWYRQQPGQSLTLIATANQGSEATYESGFVIDKFPISRPNLTFSTLTVSNMSPEDSSIYLCSVSGTSGNTIYFGEGSWLTVV.

The rearrangement uses TRBV25-1 and TRBJ1-2; the D gene is possibly TRBD1 (5 bases). Trimming shortened V by 0 bases and J by 8 bases, and 19 bases separated the two germline ends. The germline CDR1 and CDR2 sequences are MGHDK and SYGVNS. This CDR3 is 16 amino acids long. This CDR3 is CASSEYSVVAGDGYTF. The CDR3 nucleotides are TGTGCCAGCAGTGAATATTCTGTAGTGGCGGGGGACGGCTACACCTTC.

The J gene is TRBJ2-7, the V gene TRBV6-6; TRBD2 is a possible D gene (6 bases). Trimming removed 11 bases from V and 2 bases from J, with 16 bases in between. CDR1 is MNHNY, CDR2 SVGAGI, per germline (reference sequence). This CDR3 is 13 amino acids long. In DNA, the CDR3 is TGTGCCGCCACAGGAGGGGCAACCTACGAGCAGTACTTC. It codes for CAATGGATYEQYF.

The V gene is TRBV30, the J gene TRBJ2-3; D unclear. The V end was cut by 0 bases, the J end by 1 base, with 11 bases between. Germline values: CDR1 GTSNPN, CDR2 SVGIG (reference sequence). This CDR3 contains 15 residues. For the CDR3, the DNA is TGTGCCTGGAGTGTACCATATGCGGGCACAGATACGCAGTATTTT. It encodes CAWSVPYAGTDTQYF. Full variable domain (rest looked up from reference TRBV30 and TRBJ2-3): SQTIHQWPATLVQPVGSPLSLECTVEGTSNPNLYWYRQAAGRGLQLLFYSVGIGQISSEVPQNLSASRPQDRQFILSSKKLLLSDSGFYLCAWSVPYAGTDTQYFGPGTRLTVL.

The chain links TRBV27 to TRBJ1-4, with D possibly being TRBD1 (6 bases). The CDR3 runs to 14 residues. CDR1 and CDR2 from the germline V gene are MNHEY and SMNVEV (reference sequence). Trimming cost V 5 bases and J 7 bases, with 14 bases left between them. CDR3: CASSRLQGSEKLFF. The CDR3 region has the DNA TGTGCCAGCAGTAGACTTCAGGGGAGTGAAAAACTGTTTTTT.

The chain combines TRBV9 with TRBJ2-3, with 7 positions matching TRBD1. The length of the CDR3 is 17 residues. Germline V gene sequence: CDR1 SGDLS, CDR2 YYNGEE. The junction had 10 bases not matched to a gene; V was cut back by 3 bases and J by 0 bases. This CDR3 reads CASSEITGATSTDTQYF. The CDR3 DNA reads TGTGCCAGCAGCGAAATAACAGGGGCTACTAGCACAGATACGCAGTATTTT.